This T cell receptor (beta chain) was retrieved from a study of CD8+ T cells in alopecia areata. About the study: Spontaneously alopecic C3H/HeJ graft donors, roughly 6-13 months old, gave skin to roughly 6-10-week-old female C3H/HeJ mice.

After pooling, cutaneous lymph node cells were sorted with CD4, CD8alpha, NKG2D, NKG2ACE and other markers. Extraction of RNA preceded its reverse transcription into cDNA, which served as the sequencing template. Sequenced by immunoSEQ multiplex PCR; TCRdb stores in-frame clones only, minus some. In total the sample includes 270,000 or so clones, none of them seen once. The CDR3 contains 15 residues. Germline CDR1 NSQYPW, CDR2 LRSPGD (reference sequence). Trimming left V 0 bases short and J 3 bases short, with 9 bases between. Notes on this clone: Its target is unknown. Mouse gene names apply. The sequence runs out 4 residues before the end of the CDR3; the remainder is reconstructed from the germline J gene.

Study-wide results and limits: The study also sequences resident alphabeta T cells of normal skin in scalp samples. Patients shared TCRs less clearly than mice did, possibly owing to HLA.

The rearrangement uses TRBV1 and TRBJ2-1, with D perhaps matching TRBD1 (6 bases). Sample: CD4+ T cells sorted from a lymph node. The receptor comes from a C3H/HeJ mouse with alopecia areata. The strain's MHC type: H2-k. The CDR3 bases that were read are TGCACCTGCAGTGCAGACCAGGGGACCTATGCT. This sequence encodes CTCSADQGTYA. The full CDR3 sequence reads CTCSADQGTYAEQFF.